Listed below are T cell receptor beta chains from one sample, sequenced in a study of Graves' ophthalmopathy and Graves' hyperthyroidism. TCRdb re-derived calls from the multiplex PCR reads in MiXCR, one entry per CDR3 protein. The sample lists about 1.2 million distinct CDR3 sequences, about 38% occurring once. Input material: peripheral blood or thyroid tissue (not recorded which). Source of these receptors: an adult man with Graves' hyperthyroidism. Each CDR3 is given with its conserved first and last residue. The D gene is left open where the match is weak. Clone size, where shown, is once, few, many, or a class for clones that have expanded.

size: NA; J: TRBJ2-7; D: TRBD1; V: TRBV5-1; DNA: TGCACCAGCAGAGTCATTGGACAGGGGGCTGACGAGCAGTACTTC; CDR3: CTSRVIGQGADEQYF
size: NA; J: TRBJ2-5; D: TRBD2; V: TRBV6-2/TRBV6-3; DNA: TGTGCCAGCAGTTACGGACTAGCGGACCAAGAGACCCAGTACTTC; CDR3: CASSYGLADQETQYF
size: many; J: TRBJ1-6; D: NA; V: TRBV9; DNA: TGTGCCAGCAGCGTAGAGAGATCACAGGGACTGGATTCACCCCTCCACTTT; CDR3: CASSVERSQGLDSPLHF
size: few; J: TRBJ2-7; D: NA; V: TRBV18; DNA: TGTGCCAGCTCACCCTCGGACGGTTACGAGCAGTACTTC; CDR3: CASSPSDGYEQYF
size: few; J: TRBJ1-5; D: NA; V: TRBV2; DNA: TGTGCCAGCAGTGAGTTGGCCCTTTCCGGCAGCAATCAGCCCCAGCATTTT; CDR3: CASSELALSGSNQPQHF
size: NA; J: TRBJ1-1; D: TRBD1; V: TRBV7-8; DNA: TGTGCCAGCAGCGCCCCGACAGGGGTTGGTGAAGCTTTCTTT; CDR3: CASSAPTGVGEAFF
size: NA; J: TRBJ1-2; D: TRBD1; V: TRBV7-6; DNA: TGCGCCAGCAGCTTCGGACAGGGGTACGGCTATGGCTACACCTTC; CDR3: CASSFGQGYGYGYTF
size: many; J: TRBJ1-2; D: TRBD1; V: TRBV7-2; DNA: TGTGCCAGCAGCTCAACCAATGGCCTGACAGGGGGATGGTATGGCTACACCTTC; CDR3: CASSSTNGLTGGWYGYTF
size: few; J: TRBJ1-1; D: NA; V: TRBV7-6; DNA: TGTGCCAGCAGCTTAGAACGGACAGAGTTGAACACTGAAGCTTTCTTT; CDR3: CASSLERTELNTEAFF
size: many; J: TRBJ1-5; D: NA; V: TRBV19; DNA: TGTGCCAGCGGACAAACACCATATAGCAATCAGCCCCAGCATTTT; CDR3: CASGQTPYSNQPQHF
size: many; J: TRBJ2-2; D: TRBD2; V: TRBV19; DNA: TGTGCCAGTAGTATGCGGGCTAGCGGGAGAAGTACCGGGGAGCTGTTTTTT; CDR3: CASSMRASGRSTGELFF
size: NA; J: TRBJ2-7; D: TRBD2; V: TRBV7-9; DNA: TGTGCCAGCAGCTCGGGACTAGCGGGAGACCACGGAGGCTACGAGCAGTACTTC; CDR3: CASSSGLAGDHGGYEQYF
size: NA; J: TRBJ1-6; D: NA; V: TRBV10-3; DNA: TGTGCCATCAGTGCGAGGGCCTTTAATTCACCCCTCCACTTT; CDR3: CAISARAFNSPLHF
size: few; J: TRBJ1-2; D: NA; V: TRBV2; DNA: TGTGCCAGCAGGGGAGTCGGCTACACCTTC; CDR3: CASRGVGYTF
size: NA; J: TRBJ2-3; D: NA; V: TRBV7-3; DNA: TGTGCCAGCAGCTTCTTAGCGGCCCCCACAGATACGCAGTATTTT; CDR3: CASSFLAAPTDTQYF
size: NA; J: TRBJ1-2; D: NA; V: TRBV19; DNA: TGTGCCTGGTTTCGGGACATATCGAACTATGGCTACACCTTC; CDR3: CAWFRDISNYGYTF
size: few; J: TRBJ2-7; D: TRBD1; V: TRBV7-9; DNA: TGTGCCAGCAGCTTAGCCCAGGGACAGTACTACGAGCAGTACTTC; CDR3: CASSLAQGQYYEQYF
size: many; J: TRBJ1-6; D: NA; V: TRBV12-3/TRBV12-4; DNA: TGTGCCAGCAGTTTACTCCCATCACCCCTCCACTTT; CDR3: CASSLLPSPLHF
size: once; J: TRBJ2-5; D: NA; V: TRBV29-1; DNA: TGCAGCGTTGCGGGACAAACCCAAGAGACCCAGTACTTC; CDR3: CSVAGQTQETQYF
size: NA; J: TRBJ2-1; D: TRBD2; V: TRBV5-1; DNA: TGCGCCAGCAGCGAAAGCGGGGTATCGTCCCATGAGCAGTTCTTC; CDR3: CASSESGVSSHEQFF
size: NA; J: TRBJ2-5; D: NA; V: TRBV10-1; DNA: TGCGCCAGCAGTGACCCAGCGGAGGGGGGGGAGACCCAGTACTTC; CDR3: CASSDPAEGGETQYF
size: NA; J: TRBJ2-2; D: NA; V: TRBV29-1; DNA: TGCAGCGTGGGGAGGGGGGTTTCCTCCGGGGAGCTGTTTTTT; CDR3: CSVGRGVSSGELFF
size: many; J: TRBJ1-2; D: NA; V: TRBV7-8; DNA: TGTGCCAGCAGCTCAGGCCAGTTAGGCTACACCTTC; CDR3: CASSSGQLGYTF
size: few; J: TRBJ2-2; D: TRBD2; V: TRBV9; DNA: TGTGCCAGCAGCGTAGGGACTAGCGCGAACACCGGGGAGCTGTTTTTT; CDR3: CASSVGTSANTGELFF
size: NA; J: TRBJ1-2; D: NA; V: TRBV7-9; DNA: TGTGCCAGCAGCTTATGGCCTGGTCTGGTAAACTATGGCTACACCTTC; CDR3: CASSLWPGLVNYGYTF
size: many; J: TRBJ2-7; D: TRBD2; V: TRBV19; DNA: TGTGCCAGTACCGCTAGTGGGACTAGCGGTGCCTACGAGCAGTACTTC; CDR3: CASTASGTSGAYEQYF
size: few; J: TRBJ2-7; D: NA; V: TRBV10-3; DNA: TGTGCCATCCTGGGAGGAGTAAGCCCCACCTACGAGCAGTACTTC; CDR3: CAILGGVSPTYEQYF
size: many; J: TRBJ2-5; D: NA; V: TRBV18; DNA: TGTGCCAGCAGCCCCAGGGAGACCCAGTACTTC; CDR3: CASSPRETQYF
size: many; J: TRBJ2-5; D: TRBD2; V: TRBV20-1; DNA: TGCAGTGCTAGAGGAAGACTAGCCTCCCAAGAGACCCAGTACTTC; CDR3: CSARGRLASQETQYF
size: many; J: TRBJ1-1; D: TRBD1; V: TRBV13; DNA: TGTGCCAGCAGACCTCGGACAGGGGGGCGGACTGAAGCTTTCTTT; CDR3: CASRPRTGGRTEAFF
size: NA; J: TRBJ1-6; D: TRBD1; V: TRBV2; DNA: TGTGCCAGCAGCGCCCCCGGGACAGGGGAAAGCTCCTATAATTCACCCCTCCACTTT; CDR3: CASSAPGTGESSYNSPLHF